These 32 T cell receptor beta chains were all obtained from the same sample, sequenced in a study of cytomegalovirus exposure and HLA in healthy donors. 60 Vbeta and 13 Jbeta primers were used in PCR. The assay was immunoSEQ multiplex PCR, and TCRdb's table has in-frame clones only and misses some. The table has 95,000 to 150,000 clones, approximately 74% seen once; the top ten hold 4%. Sequenced: PBMCs. These receptors all come from a man between 35 and 55 years old in good health and CMV-seropositive.

The V and J genes are TRBV27 and TRBJ1-1; D possibly corresponds to TRBD1 (6 bases). Germline V lookup: CDR1 MNHEY, CDR2 SMNVEV (reference sequence). The CDR3 is 16 residues long. Trimming left V 7 bases short and J 0 bases short, with 18 bases between. The CDR3 sequence: CASKILQGRLNTEAFF. In DNA form, the CDR3 reads TGTGCCAGCAAGATTCTACAGGGCAGGCTGAACACTGAAGCTTTCTTT.

The rearrangement links TRBV11-2 to TRBJ1-2; D might be TRBD1 (6 bases). The V gene's germline CDR1 is SGHAT and CDR2 FQNNGV. Trimming left V 5 bases short and J 7 bases short, with 14 bases between. CDR3 size: 13 residues. CDR3 sequence (DNA): TGTGCCAGCAGCGGAAGGACAGTCAGTGGCTACACCTTC. Protein sequence: CASSGRTVSGYTF.

The J gene is TRBJ1-1, the V gene TRBV19; maybe TRBD1 (5 bases). The CDR3 is 14 amino acids. CDR1 and CDR2 (germline): LNHDA, SQIVND (reference sequence). With 7 bases removed from V and 4 bases from J, the gap between germline ends came to 16 bases. The CDR3 reads CASNLGGDFTEAFF. The CDR3 coding sequence is TGTGCCAGTAACTTAGGAGGGGATTTCACTGAAGCTTTCTTT.

CDR3 sequence (DNA): TGTGCCAGCAGCAACCCCGGGACAGGGTTCAATGAGCAGTTCTTC. Amino acid sequence: CASSNPGTGFNEQFF. The chain couples TRBV5-8 to TRBJ2-1, with TRBD1 matching 9 bases. This CDR3 region has 15 residues. V lost 4 bases to trimming and J lost 6 bases; unmatched junction nucleotides: 8. Germline V CDR1 and CDR2: SGHTS, YDEGEE.

The sample holds one count of this clone. This sequence joins TRBV6-5 and TRBJ1-1, with D maybe TRBD1 (5 bases). This CDR3 has 13 residues. Deletions cut 6 bases from V and 0 bases from J, with 8 bases between. Germline values: CDR1 MNHEY, CDR2 SVGAGI. The DNA for the CDR3 is TGTGCCAGCAGGCAGGGAATGAACACTGAAGCTTTCTTT. Encoded protein: CASRQGMNTEAFF.

V is TRBV28 and J is TRBJ1-5; D unclear. The CDR3 contains 11 residues. Germline V gene sequence: CDR1 MDHEN, CDR2 SYDVKM. The V end was cut by 5 bases, the J end by 9 bases, with 8 bases between. This chain's CDR3 is CASSPRGPQHF. For the CDR3, the DNA is TGTGCCAGCAGTCCCCGGGGGCCCCAGCATTTT.

This chain joins TRBV6-5 and TRBJ2-2; D might be TRBD2 (5 bases). V was clipped by 2 bases and J by 7 bases, with 11 bases between them. Germline CDR1 and CDR2: MNHEY and SVGAGI. The CDR3 has 14 residues. This CDR3 reads CASSYNGLGGELFF. The CDR3 DNA is TGTGCCAGCAGTTACAATGGACTTGGCGGGGAGCTGTTTTTT.

This chain links TRBV9 with TRBJ2-3, with D tentatively TRBD2 (6 bases). V was pared by 2 bases and J by 0 bases, with 16 bases between. Germline assignment: CDR1 SGDLS and CDR2 YYNGEE. This CDR3 has 17 residues. The CDR3 nucleotides are TGTGCCAGCAGCGTTGGGACTCTATCTACTAGCACAGATACGCAGTATTTT. Protein: CASSVGTLSTSTDTQYF.

The CDR3 DNA follows: TGCGCCAGCAGCTTTAGGGGGACAGCCCACTCTGGGGCCAACGTCCTGACTTTC. Its translation: CASSFRGTAHSGANVLTF. The V and J genes are TRBV5-1 and TRBJ2-6, with 7 nucleotides matching TRBD1. Germline trimming cut 2 bases from V and 0 bases from J; bases unmatched to any gene: 8. Germline lookup yields CDR1 SGHRS and CDR2 YFSETQ. This CDR3 is built from 18 residues. Full variable domain (outside the CDR3, taken from reference TRBV5-1 and TRBJ2-6): KAGVTQTPRYLIKTRGQQVTLSCSPISGHRSVSWYQQTPGQGLQFLFEYFSETQRNKGNFPGRFSGRQFSNSRSEMNVSTLELGDSALYLCASSFRGTAHSGANVLTFGAGSRLTVL.

The chain links TRBV4-2 to TRBJ1-2, with D unclear. CDR1 is LGHNA and CDR2 is YNFKEQ in the germline V gene. V shed 0 bases and J shed 7 bases, with 12 bases lying between them. The CDR3 is 14 amino acids. The CDR3 loop reads CASSQETQRAGYTF. The CDR3 DNA reads as TGTGCCAGCAGCCAAGAGACCCAGAGGGCTGGCTACACCTTC.

This clone was counted a few times. V gene TRBV4-2 combines with J gene TRBJ2-7; 12 nucleotides match TRBD2. Germline-derived CDR1 and CDR2 are LGHNA and YNFKEQ. This CDR3 is 15 amino acids long. V lost 4 bases, J lost 0 bases, and 1 base stayed unmatched. CDR3 loop: CASSPTSGSSYEQYF. DNA for the CDR3: TGTGCCAGCAGCCCGACTAGCGGGAGCTCCTACGAGCAGTACTTC.

CDR3 region: CASSPEGAHQPQHF. The CDR3 DNA follows: TGTGCCAGCAGTCCTGAGGGGGCTCATCAGCCCCAGCATTTT. The rearrangement joins TRBV27 to TRBJ1-5; 7 bases agree with TRBD1. There are 14 residues in the CDR3. In germline, CDR1 is MNHEY, CDR2 SMNVEV (reference sequence). The J segment lost 5 bases and the V segment lost 5 bases, leaving 6 bases of the junction unmatched.

V is TRBV11-3 and J is TRBJ1-6; perhaps TRBD1 as D (5 bases). From germline, CDR1 is SGHNT and CDR2 YENEEA. CDR3 length: 18 residues. V was clipped by 0 bases and J by 2 bases, with 14 bases between them. Here the CDR3 DNA reads TGTGCCAGCAGCTTAGATGGCGCGGGGACTGCCTATAATTCACCCCTCCACTTT. Encoded protein: CASSLDGAGTAYNSPLHF.

The chain recombines TRBV5-1 with TRBJ2-4; 7 bases are a match to TRBD1. This CDR3 contains 15 residues. V lost 4 bases, J lost 5 bases, and 9 bases stayed unmatched. Germline V gene data show CDR1 as SGHRS and CDR2 as YFSETQ. The CDR3, as DNA: TGCGCCAGCAGCAACCCGACAGGGCCTCAAAACATTCAGTACTTC. As protein: CASSNPTGPQNIQYF.

This rearrangement joins TRBV4-2 to TRBJ1-5; D possibly corresponds to TRBD1 (6 bases). Germline V lookup: CDR1 LGHNA, CDR2 YNFKEQ. V gave up 0 bases and J gave up 6 bases, with 12 bases separating them. The CDR3 loop spans 15 amino acids. The CDR3 spells CASSQDRQGSQPQHF. Here the CDR3 DNA reads TGTGCCAGCAGCCAAGATCGGCAGGGGAGTCAGCCCCAGCATTTT.

V usage is TRBV5-1 and J usage is TRBJ2-3; 8 bases are shared with TRBD1. The CDR3 contains 17 residues. Trimming at V came to 3 bases and at J to 4 bases, leaving 13 bases not matched to a gene. Per germline, CDR1 SGHRS and CDR2 YFSETQ. The CDR3 coding sequence is TGCGCCAGCAGCTGGCAGTCGAGAGACAGGGGTGCAGATACGCAGTATTTT. Protein: CASSWQSRDRGADTQYF.

This chain's CDR3 is CSVAETGVPYEQYF. The DNA of the CDR3 is TGCAGCGTTGCCGAAACAGGGGTCCCCTACGAGCAGTACTTC. The rearrangement joins TRBV29-1 to TRBJ2-7; 7 positions agree with TRBD1. The junction had 8 bases not matched to a gene; V was cut back by 4 bases and J by 2 bases. Germline V gene data show CDR1 as SQVTM and CDR2 as ANQGSEA. The CDR3 spans 14 residues.

This chain links TRBV6-5 with TRBJ2-7, with 7 nucleotides matching TRBD1. CDR1 MNHEY and CDR2 SVGAGI come from the germline V gene. CDR3 length equals 15 residues. The trim removed 4 bases at V and 3 bases at J, leaving 9 bases unmatched. The CDR3 loop reads CASSSRWDSYYEQYF. CDR3 in DNA: TGTGCCAGCAGTTCGCGCTGGGACAGTTACTACGAGCAGTACTTC.

The chain has TRBV7-9 and TRBJ1-3; D is undetermined. Germline V CDR1 and CDR2: SEHNR, FQNEAQ (reference sequence). The length of the CDR3 is 14 residues. Trimming removed 2 bases from V and 4 bases from J, with 9 bases in between. The CDR3 here is CASSLLGFGNTIYF. CDR3 DNA: TGTGCCAGCAGCTTATTGGGCTTCGGAAACACCATATATTTT.

V gene TRBV11-3 combines with J gene TRBJ2-2, with 11 bases that match TRBD2. V gave up 1 base and J gave up 4 bases; unmatched junction bases: 2. Germline V gene data show CDR1 as SGHNT and CDR2 as YENEEA. CDR3 length: 16 amino acids. The CDR3, as DNA: TGTGCCAGCAGCTTAGGGCTAGCGGGAGGCACCGGGGAGCTGTTTTTT. It is translated as CASSLGLAGGTGELFF.

This clone was detected once. The chain is built from TRBV2 and TRBJ1-2, with TRBD1 as a possible D gene (6 bases). The germline V gene encodes CDR1 SNHLY and CDR2 FYNNEI. The CDR3 has 11 amino acids. V was cut by 3 bases and J by 13 bases, with 12 bases left in between. In nucleotides, the CDR3 is TGTGCCAGCAGTGAGTGGACAGATGGCACCTTC. This translates into CASSEWTDGTF.

Of note for this clone: This same CDR3 is encoded by further DNA sequences in the sample. CDR3: CASSSVTEAFF. For the CDR3, the DNA is TGTGCCAGCTCATCGGTAACTGAAGCTTTCTTT. The chain links TRBV2 to TRBJ1-1, with unresolved D. CDR1 SNHLY and CDR2 FYNNEI come from the germline V gene. Deletions cut 8 bases from V and 5 bases from J, with 9 bases between. This CDR3 contains 11 residues.

The chain joins TRBV5-1 to TRBJ1-1; a possible D gene is TRBD1 (6 bases). The CDR3 is 14 amino acids. The germline V and J ends were trimmed by 0 bases and 11 bases, with 17 bases remaining between them. In germline, CDR1 is SGHRS, CDR2 YFSETQ. CDR3 residues: CASSLDGRGPGAFF. CDR3 nucleotides: TGCGCCAGCAGCTTGGACGGCAGGGGACCGGGGGCTTTCTTT.

The chain recombines TRBV6-5 with TRBJ2-2, with unresolved D. The V and J ends lost 1 base and 8 bases respectively, with 5 bases between them. Per germline, CDR1 MNHEY and CDR2 SVGAGI. CDR3 length: 12 amino acids. DNA of the CDR3: TGTGCCAGCAGTTACTTCCAAGGGGAGCTGTTTTTT. Its protein is CASSYFQGELFF.

This clone was seen more than once but under ten times. The chain combines TRBV15 with TRBJ1-2; 11 bases agree with TRBD1. CDR1 is LNHNV and CDR2 is YYDKDF in the germline V gene (reference sequence). CDR3 length: 18 amino acids. With 1 base clipped from V and 0 bases from J, the junction kept 7 bases outside the gene matches. The CDR3 reads CATSRGLGQGAANYGYTF. The CDR3 DNA reads as TGTGCCACCAGCAGAGGGCTCGGACAGGGGGCGGCTAACTATGGCTACACCTTC. The full variable domain, completed using reference TRBV15 and TRBJ1-2, is DAMVIQNPRYQVTQFGKPVTLSCSQTLNHNVMYWYQQKSSQAPKLLFHYYDKDFNNEADTPDNFQSRRPNTSFCFLDIRSPGLGDTAMYLCATSRGLGQGAANYGYTFGSGTRLTVV.

J is TRBJ1-3 and V is TRBV6-5; D remains ambiguous. With 4 bases removed from V and 0 bases from J, the gap between germline ends came to 7 bases. The CDR3 covers 14 residues. Germline V lookup: CDR1 MNHEY, CDR2 SVGAGI. In DNA, the CDR3 is TGTGCCAGCAGTTTCTCGAGCTCTGGAAACACCATATATTTT. Protein product: CASSFSSSGNTIYF.

This chain links TRBV6-6 with TRBJ2-1; D is perhaps TRBD1 (6 bases). The ends were cut back, 4 bases at V and 6 bases at J, with 10 bases in the middle. CDR1 and CDR2 from the germline V gene are MNHNY and SVGAGI (reference sequence). CDR3 length equals 13 residues. The DNA of the CDR3 is TGTGCCAGCAGTTTGACAGGTCCCAATGAGCAGTTCTTC. It is translated as CASSLTGPNEQFF.

CDR3 DNA sequence: TGCGCCAGCAGCTTGGATACAGAGCAGTTCTTC. Translated: CASSLDTEQFF. This chain links TRBV5-1 with TRBJ2-1; D gene unclear. In germline, CDR1 is SGHRS, CDR2 YFSETQ. The CDR3 is 11 residues long. V shed 0 bases and J shed 10 bases, with 5 bases lying between them. Based on the CDR3 plus reference TRBV5-1 and TRBJ2-1, the full variable domain is KAGVTQTPRYLIKTRGQQVTLSCSPISGHRSVSWYQQTPGQGLQFLFEYFSETQRNKGNFPGRFSGRQFSNSRSEMNVSTLELGDSALYLCASSLDTEQFFGPGTRLTVL.

The DNA for the CDR3 is TGTGCCATCAGTGACACCGGGACAGGGGGCGGGGAGACCCAGTACTTC. Translating it yields CAISDTGTGGGETQYF. The chain uses TRBV10-3 and TRBJ2-5, with 12 bases matching TRBD1. Germline CDR1 is ENHRY and CDR2 is SYGVKD. Trimming cost V 3 bases and J 5 bases; bases outside gene matches: 7. This CDR3 spans 16 amino acids.

This chain connects TRBV5-4 to TRBJ2-6; D unclear. The CDR3 is 16 amino acids. V was cut by 3 bases and J by 1 base, with 11 bases left in between. Germline V gene data show CDR1 as SGHNT and CDR2 as YYREEE (reference sequence). DNA for the CDR3: TGTGCCAGCAGCTATGCCCCGGGTTCTGGGGCCAACGTCCTGACTTTC. It encodes CASSYAPGSGANVLTF.

J is TRBJ2-7 and V is TRBV11-1, with 7 bases lining up with TRBD2. The CDR3 totals 15 residues. The ends lost 3 bases at V and 0 bases at J; junction bases unmatched: 5. Germline lookup yields CDR1 SGHAT and CDR2 FQDESV (reference sequence). The CDR3 bases are TGTGCCAGCAGCTTGGGGAGGGGACTCTCCTACGAGCAGTACTTC. Protein sequence: CASSLGRGLSYEQYF. The variable domain in full, with the rest retrieved from reference TRBV11-1 and TRBJ2-7, is EAEVAQSPRYKITEKSQAVAFWCDPISGHATLYWYRQILGQGPELLVQFQDESVVDDSQLPKDRFSAERLKGVDSTLKIQPAELGDSAMYLCASSLGRGLSYEQYFGPGTRLTVT.

The rearrangement uses TRBV28 and TRBJ2-2; possible D gene TRBD1, 5 bases. Per germline, CDR1 MDHEN and CDR2 SYDVKM. The CDR3 covers 14 residues. Deletions cut 8 bases from V and 0 bases from J, with 10 bases between. CDR3 amino acids: CASDSPANTGELFF. DNA for the CDR3: TGTGCCAGCGACAGCCCCGCGAACACCGGGGAGCTGTTTTTT.